This T cell receptor beta chain comes out of a study of vaccination and CD4 T cells after COVID-19. In the study overall: Six males and four females constituted the convalescent cohort, two of whom were Hispanic. Study-wide points: Clonotypes reactive to SARS-CoV-2 had a median that went up from 21 to 38, but not significantly.

This clonotype has just one count. Antigen: not known. Germline CDR1 reads MNHNS; CDR2 reads SASEGT. The CDR3 is 11 residues long. V lost 2 bases to trimming and J lost 4 bases, with 1 base between them. Treatment meaning: approximately 9-day PBMC culture with coronavirus spike peptide pools or control peptides (ViraFEST assay). Recorded positive PCR dates fall between March and December 2020, preceding US Alpha, Beta and Delta variants. Cultured CD4+ T cell DNA was sequenced using the Oncomine TCR Beta short-read assay. TCRdb fed the PCR reads into MiXCR, producing one record per CDR3 protein. The sample contains about 20,000 distinct CDR3 sequences, roughly three fifths of which appear only once.

This sample comprised CD4+ T cells from blood, cultured in vitro, obtained before SARS-CoV-2 vaccination. The chain combines TRBV6-1 with TRBJ2-3; no clear D. The TCR comes from a human donor who had recovered from COVID-19. CDR3 sequence: CASSEPDTQYF. The CDR3 nucleotides are TGTGCCAGCAGTGAACCAGATACGCAGTATTTT.